This T cell receptor beta chain was profiled in a study of cytomegalovirus exposure and HLA in healthy donors. Measured with immunoSEQ multiplex PCR; TCRdb has only the in-frame clones, and not every one. The table includes under 400,000 clones, roughly 88% detected once. Trimming cost V 3 bases and J 5 bases, with 13 bases left between them. The CDR3 extends over 14 amino acids. The germline V gene encodes CDR1 MDHEN and CDR2 SYDVKM. Study-wide results and limits: Reportedly, diagnosis of cytomegalovirus status by the classifier showed high specificity and sensitivity. The listing of fewer than 200 TCR beta chains classed them as cytomegalovirus-associated.

As to this clone: Its matching antigen is unknown.

V gene TRBV28 combines with J gene TRBJ1-2; D remains unclear. The TCR comes from a woman aged 18-29 years in good health and CMV-seronegative. The sample comprised PBMCs. Here the CDR3 DNA reads TGTGCCAGCAGTTTTTTGCGGTTTTCATATGGCTACACCTTC. Protein sequence: CASSFLRFSYGYTF.